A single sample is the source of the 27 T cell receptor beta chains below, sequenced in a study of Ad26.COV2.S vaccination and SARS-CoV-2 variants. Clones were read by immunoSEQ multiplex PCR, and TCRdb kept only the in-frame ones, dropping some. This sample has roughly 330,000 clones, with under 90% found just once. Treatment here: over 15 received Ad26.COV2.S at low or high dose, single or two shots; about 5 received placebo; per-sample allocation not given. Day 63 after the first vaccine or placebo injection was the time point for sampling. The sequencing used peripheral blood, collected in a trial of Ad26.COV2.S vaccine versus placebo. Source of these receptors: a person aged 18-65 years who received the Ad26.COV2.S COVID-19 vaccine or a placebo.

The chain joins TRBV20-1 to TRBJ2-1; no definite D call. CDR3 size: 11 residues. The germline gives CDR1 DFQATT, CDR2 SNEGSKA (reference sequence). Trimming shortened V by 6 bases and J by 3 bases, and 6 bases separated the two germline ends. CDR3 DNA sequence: TGCAGTGCCCTCCTCTACAATGAGCAGTTCTTC. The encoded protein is CSALLYNEQFF.

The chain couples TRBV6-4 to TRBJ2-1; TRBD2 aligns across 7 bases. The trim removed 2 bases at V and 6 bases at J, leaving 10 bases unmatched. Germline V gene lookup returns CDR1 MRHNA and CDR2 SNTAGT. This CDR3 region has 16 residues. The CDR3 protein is CASSDRAGAYSNEQFF. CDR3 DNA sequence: TGTGCCAGCAGTGACAGGGCGGGAGCTTACTCCAATGAGCAGTTCTTC.

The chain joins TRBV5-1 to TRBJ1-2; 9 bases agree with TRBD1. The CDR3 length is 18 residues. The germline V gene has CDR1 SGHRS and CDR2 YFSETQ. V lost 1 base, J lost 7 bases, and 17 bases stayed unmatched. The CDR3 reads CASSLFETGGFVVRGYTF. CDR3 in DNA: TGCGCCAGCAGCTTGTTTGAAACAGGGGGCTTTGTAGTCCGTGGCTACACCTTC.

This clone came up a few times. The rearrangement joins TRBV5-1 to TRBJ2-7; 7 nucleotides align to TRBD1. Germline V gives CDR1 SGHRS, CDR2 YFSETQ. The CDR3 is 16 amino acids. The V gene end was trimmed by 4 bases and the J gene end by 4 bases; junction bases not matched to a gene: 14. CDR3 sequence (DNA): TGCGCCAGCAGCGATCTTACTCGGGACAGAAGTTACGAGCAGTACTTC. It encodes CASSDLTRDRSYEQYF.

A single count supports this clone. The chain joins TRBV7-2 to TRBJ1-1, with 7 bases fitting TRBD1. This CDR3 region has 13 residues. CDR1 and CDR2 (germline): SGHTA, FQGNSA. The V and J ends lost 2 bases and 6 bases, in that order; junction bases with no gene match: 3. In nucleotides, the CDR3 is TGTGCCAGCAGCTTACTACAGGGGTCTGAAGCTTTCTTT. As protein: CASSLLQGSEAFF.

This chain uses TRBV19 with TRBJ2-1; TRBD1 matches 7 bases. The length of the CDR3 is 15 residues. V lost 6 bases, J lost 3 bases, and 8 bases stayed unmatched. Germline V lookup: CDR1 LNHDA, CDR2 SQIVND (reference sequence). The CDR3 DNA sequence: TGTGCCAGTAGGGAAAACAGGGGCCACTACAATGAGCAGTTCTTC. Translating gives CASRENRGHYNEQFF.

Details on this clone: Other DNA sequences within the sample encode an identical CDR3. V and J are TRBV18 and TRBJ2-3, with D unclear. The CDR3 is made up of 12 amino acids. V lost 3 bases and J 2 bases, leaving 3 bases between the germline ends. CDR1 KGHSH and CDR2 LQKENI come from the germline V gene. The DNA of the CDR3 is TGTGCCAGCTCACCCTCCACAGATACGCAGTATTTT. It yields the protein CASSPSTDTQYF.

The CDR3 spells CAWSGSGSHEQFF. The DNA for the CDR3 is TGTGCCTGGAGTGGTAGCGGGAGTCATGAGCAGTTCTTC. V is TRBV30 and J is TRBJ2-1; 9 positions match TRBD2. Germline V lookup: CDR1 GTSNPN, CDR2 SVGIG (reference sequence). V dropped 1 base and J dropped 8; count of bases not matched to a gene: 3. The CDR3 covers 13 residues.

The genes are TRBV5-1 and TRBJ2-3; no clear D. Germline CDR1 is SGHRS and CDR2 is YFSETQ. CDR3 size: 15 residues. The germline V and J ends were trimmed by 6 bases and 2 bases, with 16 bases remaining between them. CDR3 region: CASTLMGSNTDTQYF. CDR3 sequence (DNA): TGCGCCAGCACCCTGATGGGATCTAACACAGATACGCAGTATTTT.

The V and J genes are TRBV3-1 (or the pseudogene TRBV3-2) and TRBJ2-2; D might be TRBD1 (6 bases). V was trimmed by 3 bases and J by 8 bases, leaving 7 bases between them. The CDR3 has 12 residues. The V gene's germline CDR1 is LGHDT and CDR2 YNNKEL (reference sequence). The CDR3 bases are TGTGCCAGCAGCCAGGGGGCGGGGGAGCTGTTTTTT. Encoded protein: CASSQGAGELFF.

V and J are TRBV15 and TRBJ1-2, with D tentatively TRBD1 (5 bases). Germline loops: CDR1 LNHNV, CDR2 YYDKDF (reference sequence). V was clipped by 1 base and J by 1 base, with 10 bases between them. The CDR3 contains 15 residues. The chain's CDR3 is CATSRGGADNYGYTF. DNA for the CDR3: TGTGCCACCAGCAGAGGTGGGGCAGATAACTATGGCTACACCTTC.

This CDR3 is CASSFPDSSEAFF. As DNA, the CDR3 is TGTGCCAGCAGCTTCCCGGACAGTTCTGAAGCTTTCTTT. The chain has TRBV5-6 and TRBJ1-1; weak D call: TRBD1 (6 bases). Trimming cost V 2 bases and J 6 bases, with 11 bases left between them. CDR3 length: 13 amino acids. Germline V CDR1 and CDR2: SGHDT, YYEEEE.

CDR3 sequence reads: CASSLGGINQPQHF. In DNA form, the CDR3 reads TGCGCCAGCAGCTTAGGGGGAATCAATCAGCCCCAGCATTTT. V gene TRBV5-1 combines with J gene TRBJ1-5; D is possibly TRBD1 (6 bases). Germline loops: CDR1 SGHRS, CDR2 YFSETQ. CDR3 length: 14 residues. V gave up 2 bases and J gave up 3 bases, with 9 bases separating them.

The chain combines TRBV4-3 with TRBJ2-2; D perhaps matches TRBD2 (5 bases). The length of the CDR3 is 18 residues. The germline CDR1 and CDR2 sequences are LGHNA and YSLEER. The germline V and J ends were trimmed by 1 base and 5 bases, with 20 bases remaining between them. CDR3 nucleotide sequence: TGCGCCAGCAGCCAAGGCTTTCAAGTAGCGATCGGAACCGGGGAGCTGTTTTTT. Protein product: CASSQGFQVAIGTGELFF.

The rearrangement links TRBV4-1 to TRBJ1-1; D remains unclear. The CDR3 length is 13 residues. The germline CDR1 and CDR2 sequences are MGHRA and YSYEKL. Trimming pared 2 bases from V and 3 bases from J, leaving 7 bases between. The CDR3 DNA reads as TGCGCCAGCAGCCAAACGCTGGACACTGAAGCTTTCTTT. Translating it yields CASSQTLDTEAFF.

CDR3 coding DNA: TGTGCCAGCAGCCAAGAGTTTCGGGGGCCCCCTGAGCTGTTTTTT. Residues: CASSQEFRGPPELFF. V usage is TRBV3-1 (or the pseudogene TRBV3-2) and J usage is TRBJ2-2, with D perhaps given as TRBD1 or TRBD2 (6 bases each). V was clipped by 0 bases and J by 11 bases, with 16 bases between them. Per the germline V gene, CDR1 is LGHDT and CDR2 is YNNKEL (reference sequence). This CDR3 has 15 amino acids.

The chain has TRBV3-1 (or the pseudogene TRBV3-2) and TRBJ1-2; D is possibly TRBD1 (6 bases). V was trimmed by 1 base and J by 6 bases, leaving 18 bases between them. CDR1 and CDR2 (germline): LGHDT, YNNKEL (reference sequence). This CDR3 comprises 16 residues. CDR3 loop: CASSQGQVPHLNGYTF. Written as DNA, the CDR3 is TGTGCCAGCAGCCAAGGACAGGTTCCCCACTTGAATGGCTACACCTTC.

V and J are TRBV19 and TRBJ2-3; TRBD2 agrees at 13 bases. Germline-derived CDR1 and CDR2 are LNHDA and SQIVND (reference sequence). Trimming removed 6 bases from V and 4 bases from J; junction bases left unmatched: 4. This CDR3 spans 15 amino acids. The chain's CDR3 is CASSPTSGRSDTQYF. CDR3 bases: TGTGCCAGTAGCCCGACTAGCGGGAGGTCAGATACGCAGTATTTT.

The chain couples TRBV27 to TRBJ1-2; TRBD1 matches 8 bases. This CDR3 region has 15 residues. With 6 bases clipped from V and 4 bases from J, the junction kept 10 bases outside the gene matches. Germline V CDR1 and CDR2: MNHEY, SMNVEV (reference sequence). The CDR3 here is CASSDEQGEAYGYTF. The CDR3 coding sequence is TGTGCCAGCAGCGACGAACAGGGGGAAGCCTATGGCTACACCTTC.

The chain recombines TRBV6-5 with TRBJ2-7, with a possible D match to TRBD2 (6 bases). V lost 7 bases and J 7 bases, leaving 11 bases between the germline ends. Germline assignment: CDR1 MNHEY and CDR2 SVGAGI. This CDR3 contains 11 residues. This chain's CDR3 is CASTLGREQYF. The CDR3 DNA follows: TGTGCCAGCACCCTTGGGAGGGAGCAGTACTTC.

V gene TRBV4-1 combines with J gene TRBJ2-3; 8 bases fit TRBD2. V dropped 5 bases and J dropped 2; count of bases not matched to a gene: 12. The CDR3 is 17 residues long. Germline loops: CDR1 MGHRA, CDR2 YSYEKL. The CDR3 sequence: CASSLIQRGPNTDTQYF. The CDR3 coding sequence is TGCGCCAGCAGCTTAATCCAGCGGGGGCCTAACACAGATACGCAGTATTTT.

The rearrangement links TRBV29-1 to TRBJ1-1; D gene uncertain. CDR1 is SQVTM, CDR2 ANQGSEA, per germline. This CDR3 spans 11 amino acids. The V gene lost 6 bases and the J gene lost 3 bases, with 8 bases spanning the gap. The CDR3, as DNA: TGCAGCGTGAACCGGGACACTGAAGCTTTCTTT. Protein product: CSVNRDTEAFF. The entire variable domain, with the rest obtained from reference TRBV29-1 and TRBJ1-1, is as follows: SAVISQKPSRDICQRGTSLTIQCQVDSQVTMMFWYRQQPGQSLTLIATANQGSEATYESGFVIDKFPISRPNLTFSTLTVSNMSPEDSSIYLCSVNRDTEAFFGQGTRLTVV.

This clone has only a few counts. CDR3 residues: CASSQATGGTDTQYF. The CDR3 DNA sequence: TGTGCCAGCAGCCAAGCCACTGGGGGCACAGATACGCAGTATTTT. The chain combines TRBV7-2 with TRBJ2-3; unclear D gene. The CDR3 has 15 amino acids. V was clipped by 5 bases and J by 1 base, with 13 bases between them. The V gene's germline CDR1 is SGHTA and CDR2 FQGNSA.

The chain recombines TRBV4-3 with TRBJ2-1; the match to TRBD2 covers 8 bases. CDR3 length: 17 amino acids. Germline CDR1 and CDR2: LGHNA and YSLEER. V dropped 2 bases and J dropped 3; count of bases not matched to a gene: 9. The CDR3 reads CASSQSPAGGLYNEQFF. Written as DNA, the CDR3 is TGCGCCAGCAGCCAATCTCCCGCGGGGGGCCTCTACAATGAGCAGTTCTTC.

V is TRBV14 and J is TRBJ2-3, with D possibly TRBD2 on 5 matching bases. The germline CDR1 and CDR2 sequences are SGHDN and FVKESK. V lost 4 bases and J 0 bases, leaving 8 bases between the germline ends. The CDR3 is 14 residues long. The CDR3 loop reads CASSPWTSTDTQYF. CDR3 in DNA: TGTGCCAGCAGCCCATGGACTAGCACAGATACGCAGTATTTT. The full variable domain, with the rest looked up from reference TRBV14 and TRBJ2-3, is EAGVTQFPSHSVIEKGQTVTLRCDPISGHDNLYWYRRVMGKEIKFLLHFVKESKQDESGMPNNRFLAERTGGTYSTLKVQPAELEDSGVYFCASSPWTSTDTQYFGPGTRLTVL.

For the CDR3, the DNA is TGTGCCAGCAGCGTAGCCCCCCAGGGGGCAAACACTGAAGCTTTCTTT. Amino acid sequence: CASSVAPQGANTEAFF. This rearrangement joins TRBV9 to TRBJ1-1; TRBD1 agrees at 8 bases. After removal of 0 bases from V and 2 bases from J, the junction contained 6 bases not matched to a gene. The germline gives CDR1 SGDLS, CDR2 YYNGEE. The CDR3 length is 16 residues.

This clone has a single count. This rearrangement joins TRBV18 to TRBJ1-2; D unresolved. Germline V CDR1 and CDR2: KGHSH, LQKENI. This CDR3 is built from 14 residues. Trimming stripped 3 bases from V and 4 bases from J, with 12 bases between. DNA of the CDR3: TGTGCCAGCTCACCGAAGGGAGGGCTCTATGGCTACACCTTC. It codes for CASSPKGGLYGYTF.